The source of this TCR beta chain is a study of shared clonotypes between healthy human individuals. Donors comprised only Caucasian adults living in Nashville, Tennessee. TCRdb keeps only in-frame clones here, not all; method: immunoSEQ multiplex PCR. This table holds around 370,000 clones, roughly 96% found once. Germline V gene lookup returns CDR1 SGHTA and CDR2 FQGNSA. This CDR3 contains 15 residues. V shed 1 base, J shed 5 bases, and the junction held 3 bases outside the gene matches. This TCR came from a man younger than 45 in good health. The sample taken for sequencing was memory CD8+ T cells sorted from blood. Regarding subset: CD45RO+ cells pooled with CCR7-negative TemRA cells. The chain carries TRBV7-2 and TRBJ2-3; 10 nucleotides align to TRBD2. CDR3 amino acids: CASSLGLAGVDTQYF. The CDR3 coding sequence is TGTGCCAGCAGCTTAGGCCTAGCGGGAGTAGATACGCAGTATTTT.